This TCR beta chain was found in a study of T cells after yellow fever vaccination. Germline V lookup: CDR1 MNHEY, CDR2 SVGAGI. The CDR3 extends over 13 amino acids. V was pared by 1 base and J by 7 bases, with 8 bases between. This clonotype was picked up a small number of times. The antigen remains undetermined. General study results and limits: The booster response re-showed most primary clones: around 95% CD4, 88% CD8.

TCRdb ran MiXCR on the 5' RACE reads and lists one entry per CDR3 protein. The table includes 500,000 to 650,000 distinct CDR3 sequences, 9% to 15% detected once. The sample here was PBMCs, taken on the day of the yellow fever booster vaccination. The chain links TRBV6-5 to TRBJ2-1; no firm D call. The receptor's source is a man aged 25-40 years who received the YFV17D yellow fever vaccine. CDR3 sequence reads: CASSYLWENEQFF. In nucleotides, the CDR3 is TGTGCCAGCAGTTACTTATGGGAAAATGAGCAGTTCTTC.